The clone carrying this T cell receptor (beta chain) was seen a handful of times. The target antigen is unknown. J lost 3 bases, V lost 3 bases, and 2 bases had no gene match. The germline V gene has CDR1 LNHDA and CDR2 SQIVND (reference sequence). The CDR3 spans 14 residues. The Oncomine TCR Beta short-read assay sequenced DNA from cultured CD4+ T cells. TCRdb analysed the PCR reads with MiXCR anew, one entry per CDR3 protein. Of approximately 27,000 distinct CDR3 sequences listed, 36% are singletons. Sample time point: late sampling 161 to 241 days after vaccination in three convalescent patients. The treatment denotes: roughly nine-day PBMC culture with coronavirus spike peptide pools or control peptides (ViraFEST assay). ViraFEST stimulated the growth of antigen-specific T cells using peptide pools and subsequently profiled their TCRs by sequencing. This sample was included in a study of vaccination and CD4 T cells after COVID-19. Across the whole study: In the convalescent cohort, there were six males and four females, two of them Hispanic. Drawing of post-COVID samples took place a median roughly 100 days after diagnosis (range 35 to 161).

The rearrangement joins TRBV19 to TRBJ2-7; 10 bases agree with TRBD1. The starting material was CD4+ T cells from blood, cultured in vitro, obtained about 7 months after SARS-CoV-2 vaccination. The TCR comes from a human donor who had recovered from COVID-19. The CDR3 sequence: CASSMTGGVYEQYF. The CDR3 DNA reads as TGTGCCAGTAGTATGACAGGGGGCGTCTACGAGCAGTACTTC.